The present T cell receptor (beta chain) was sequenced within a study of cytomegalovirus exposure and HLA in healthy donors (TCRdb year 2017). With regard to the full study: In an earlier analysis of several hundred of the donors, 276 Gb of sequence data and 117 million unique TCR beta sequences from about 180 million T cells were reported. An early release that covered about 600 HLA-typed donors contained 300 to 350 gigabases of sequencing data and 85 million to 100 million unique TCR sequences. Among the roughly 380 genotyped donors, under 90% belonged to the genetic ancestry cluster associated with self-reported Caucasian donors. The aim of the study was to test whether cataloging public T cell receptors could identify signatures of past pathogen exposure. Using immunosequencing, the study profiled T cell repertoires from fewer than 850 subjects and related those repertoires to cytomegalovirus serostatus. In addition to the first cohort of 650 to 750 subjects, a separate validation cohort of 120 different subjects was used. To predict cytomegalovirus infection status, the study combined high-throughput TCR immunosequencing, statistical association of individual TCRs with disease status, and machine learning. A later analysis re-analyzed previously published TCR beta repertoires from 660 or so donors and added high-resolution HLA genotyping to study TCR occurrence patterns. In the later analysis, no new phenotypic data were used to find candidate immune exposures; instead, reliance was placed on TCR beta sequences and their occurrence across donors. In an earlier analysis of several hundred of the donors, high-throughput TCR beta sequencing was used to judge whether each TCR beta V gene segment behaved as functional or pseudogenic. Alongside the repertoire data, information on donor age, sex, ethnicity and CMV serostatus was compiled. A later genetic analysis took genome-wide SNP genotypes for about 65% of the 666 donors and used that subset as a discovery cohort. All discovery cohort repertoires had been generated on a single sequencing platform. HLA typing included class I and class II loci at four-digit resolution. Typing coverage varied by locus: about 620-630 donors for A, B, C, DRB1 and DQB1; around 560 for DQA1; more than 600 for DPA1; more than 450 for DPB1. Roughly 5 DR-DQ haplotypes were handled as single units for association and clustering because linkage in the cohort was strong. Among about 400 genotyped donors of the cohort, an average of approximately 240,000 unique TCR beta nucleotide sequences was sequenced per donor, of which 15% to 20% were non-productive. Beyond this particular receptor, the publication reports: Some IMGT-functional V segments, including TRBV6-2 and TRBV6-3, could not be distinguished by the 87-base-pair reads and were therefore excluded. Because counts were too low, 15 to 20 rarely observed V segments, including chromosome 9 orphons, were excluded from the earlier analysis of 587 of the donors. For the cohort, immune exposure information was limited to CMV serostatus. The authors suggested that the approach could potentially be generalized to other disease states and immunological phenotypes. The sequencing pipeline was judged likely to have produced a cluster of highly shared sequence variants as a technical artifact. This cohort had only TCR beta chains sequenced, and the lack of alpha or paired-chain data limited which features could be detected. Roughly uniform sequencing depth across donors was assumed in presence/absence analyses, although this assumption may not hold. In vitro tests confirmed that three of the cytomegalovirus-associated TCR beta chains recognize cytomegalovirus antigens. Broadly in line with IMGT annotations, most TCR beta V segments showed up in productive rearrangements about 87% or about 30% of the time in an earlier analysis of several hundred of the donors. When HLA alleles, especially DR and DQ, strongly co-occurred, attributing TCR associations to individual alleles was difficult. According to a later analysis, most CMV-associated TCR beta chains appeared to be HLA-restricted, and the HLA associations seemed to be driven largely by CMV exposure. Specific HLA alleles were associated with 18,000 or so TCR beta sequences at a false discovery rate of 0.05 in a later analysis. While some public TCRs were present in many individuals, most TCR sequences turned up only very rarely across donors. A later analysis found that TCR association rates varied across HLA loci, with DRB1 alleles showing the most associated TCRs and HLA-C alleles the fewest. According to a later analysis, parvovirus B19, influenza, CMV and Epstein-Barr virus appeared linked to several top co-occurrence clusters. The study listed 164 TCR beta chains as associated with cytomegalovirus. A further reported finding was that TCR beta sequences accurately predicted the HLA-A and HLA-B alleles for most subjects in the first cohort. Compared with the 666-donor mean, donors in an Asian-associated ancestry cluster had fewer N-insertions in productive TCRs, according to a later genetic analysis. Linkage disequilibrium might explain the correlated functional status among segregating V segments, but an unknown experimental factor could not be ruled out. Because HLA typing was unavailable for some donors at each locus, only the typed subset was used in association tests. Compared with equally common non-associated chains, HLA-associated TCR beta chains in a later analysis were more clonally expanded and had lower generation probabilities. The classifier was reported to diagnose cytomegalovirus status with high specificity and sensitivity in both the original and validation cohorts. In a later genetic analysis, a missense DCLRE1C variant was associated with V-gene and J-gene trimming of TCR beta chains, and the association was replicated in an independent cohort.

Remarks on this clone: The antigen this receptor binds is unknown. No clone much larger than this one lies a single base away; base qualities are absent.

The library was obtained by the immunoSEQ multiplex PCR assay. For the multiplex PCR, a mixture combining 60 forward primers for TCR Vbeta segments and 13 reverse primers for TCR Jbeta segments was used. Amplification of the CDR3 region of rearranged TCR beta genes was performed with a multiplex PCR assay on genomic DNA. Amplified TCR beta libraries were sequenced as 87-base-pair reads on the Illumina HiSeq System. Regarding the original processing steps: A later analysis counted around 72 million unique TCR beta chains across the 650 to 800 repertoires, and around 9.9 million of these chains were shared by at least two donors. To remove PCR and sequencing errors, raw reads were error-corrected and collapsed into unique sequences using a nearest-neighbor algorithm that merged closely related sequences. To assign V, D and J gene segments, CDR3 sequences were aligned to IMGT reference sequences. For a sequence to be retained, a match of at least six nucleotides was required to both a V gene segment and a J gene segment. A rearrangement counted as productive if the CDR3 had no stop codons and remained in frame with V and J, and every other rearrangement counted as non-productive. Following IMGT convention, CDR3 was defined as the stretch from the second conserved V-encoded cysteine to the conserved J-encoded phenylalanine. In an earlier analysis of just under 600 of the donors, sequences lacking an unambiguous match to a single V gene segment were excluded. In an earlier analysis of about 590 of the donors, a V segment was called functional when productive rearrangements were above 56.7%, and segregating when the standard deviation between donors exceeded 5%. A statistical classification framework was built for diagnosing cytomegalovirus status from the catalog of TCR beta chain sequences. A later analysis assigned V and J genes by comparing TCR nucleotide sequences with IMGT/GENE-DB human TR gene sequences. A later analysis assigned CDR3 sequences and most-parsimonious VDJ recombination scenarios with the TCRdist pipeline. In a later analysis, each TCR beta chain was defined by its CDR3 amino acid sequence together with its V-gene family, and reads without a unique V-gene family were excluded. A later analysis removed several hundred highly shared, low-generation-probability nucleotide sequences to deal with suspected cross-contamination and a sequencing artifact. In a later analysis, a clonal expansion index was calculated for each public chain from normalized within-repertoire ranks of inferred template counts. A later analysis computed generation probabilities with a VDJ recombination model fitted to out-of-frame rearrangements, and checked the results against IGoR. In a later analysis, hypergeometric tests were used to score TCR-TCR, TCR-HLA and TCR-CMV co-occurrence, with a repertoire-size bias correction applied to TCR pairs. False discovery rates were estimated in a later analysis by permuting HLA or CMV assignments 20 times. In a later analysis, co-occurring TCRs were grouped using DBSCAN, with TCRdist sequence similarity added in when clustering inside HLA-allele-positive subsets. Co-occurrence clustering excluded repertoires with fewer than 30,000 or more than 120,000 public chains, plus five with anomalous nucleotide sharing. The source is immuneACCESS, and TCRdb retained only in-frame sequences with V and J called. Part of the clones is not carried over; for the studies checked, unresolved V genes explain less than half of this, and the remainder is unexplained. The DNA gave D and trimming, while V, J and clone size come from that table. This sample lists about 190,000 clones; 81% were detected once. The ten largest clones take up over 3.5% of the sample.

The cohort was made up of 650 to 700 healthy bone marrow donors. All cohort members were sampled while nominally healthy, although unrecorded immune exposures were likely present. The donor was CMV seronegative and was included in the group of over 300 seronegative cohort members. A peripheral blood sample was provided by each donor, and peripheral blood mononuclear cells were used for TCR beta sequencing. Genomic DNA extraction from the blood cell samples was performed with the Qiagen DNeasy Blood Extraction Kit. The germline V gene (reference sequence) supplies CDR1 DFQATT and CDR2 SNEGSKA. From the cysteine up to the phenylalanine, the CDR3 has a length of 10 residues. Only the CDR3 region is kept as DNA, spanning 30 bases read in frame from base 1. Trimming costs V 5 bases and J 5 bases, and their ends lie 6 bases apart.

The source is a man between 50 and 59 years old in good health and CMV-seronegative. The sequenced sample consisted of PBMCs. The rearranged segments are TRBV20-1 and TRBJ1-1; too little of a D gene remains to name it. The CDR3 region has the sequence CSAFGTEAFF. At the DNA level, the sequence is TGCAGTGCTTTCGGGACTGAAGCTTTCTTT.